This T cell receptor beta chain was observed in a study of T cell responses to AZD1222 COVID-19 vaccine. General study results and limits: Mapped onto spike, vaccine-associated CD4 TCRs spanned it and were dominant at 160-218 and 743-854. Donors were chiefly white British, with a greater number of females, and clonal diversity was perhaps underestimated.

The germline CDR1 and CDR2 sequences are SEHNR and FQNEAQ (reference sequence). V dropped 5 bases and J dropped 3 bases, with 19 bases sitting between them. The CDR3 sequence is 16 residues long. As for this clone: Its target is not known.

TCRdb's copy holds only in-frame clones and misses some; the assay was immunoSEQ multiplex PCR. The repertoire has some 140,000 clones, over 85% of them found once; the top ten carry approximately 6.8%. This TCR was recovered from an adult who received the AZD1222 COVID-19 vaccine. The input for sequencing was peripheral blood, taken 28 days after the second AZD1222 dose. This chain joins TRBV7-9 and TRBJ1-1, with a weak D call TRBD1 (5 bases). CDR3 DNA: TGTGCCAGCAGCGGAGAATTGGGGGTGCGGGACACTGAAGCTTTCTTT. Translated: CASSGELGVRDTEAFF.